Listed here are 17 T cell receptor beta chains from one sample, sequenced in a study of blood T cell repertoires in COVID-19. Produced via immunoSEQ multiplex PCR; TCRdb's table is partial and in-frame only. This table holds 30,000 to 45,000 clones, about 89% found once. The sequenced material came from peripheral blood. The receptors come from a man over 45 with active COVID-19.

The V call is TRBV4-1, the J call TRBJ2-1, with 10 bases matching TRBD1. Losses at the gene ends were 3 bases for V and 10 bases for J; bases not matched to a gene: 9. This CDR3 spans 15 amino acids. The V gene's germline CDR1 is MGHRA and CDR2 YSYEKL. This CDR3 reads CASSHPGTGVWEQFF. The CDR3 DNA sequence: TGCGCCAGCAGCCATCCCGGGACAGGGGTTTGGGAGCAGTTCTTC.

This clone was seen once. The CDR3 DNA sequence: TGTGCCAGCAGTTCACGCCGGGTTAATGAAAAACTGTTTTTT. Residues: CASSSRRVNEKLFF. The rearrangement joins TRBV6-2 or TRBV6-3 to TRBJ1-4, with no clear D. The germline gives CDR1 MNHEY, CDR2 SVGEGT. The CDR3 is 14 amino acids. V was trimmed by 4 bases and J by 4 bases, leaving 10 bases between them.

This clone was observed a few times. The chain couples TRBV27 to TRBJ1-6, with 9 bases matching TRBD1. Germline trimming cut 5 bases from V and 8 bases from J; bases unmatched to any gene: 4. This CDR3 comprises 14 residues. The V gene's germline CDR1 is MNHEY and CDR2 SMNVEV (reference sequence). CDR3 bases: TGTGCCAGCAGTATGGGGACAGGGTATTCACCCCTCCACTTT. Protein: CASSMGTGYSPLHF.

The V gene is TRBV7-9, the J gene TRBJ2-6; D call uncertain. Germline CDR1 and CDR2: SEHNR and FQNEAQ (reference sequence). The length of the CDR3 is 15 residues. Trimming took 2 bases from V and 2 from J, leaving 7 bases between them. CDR3 residues: CASSLMRTGANVLTF. CDR3 nucleotide sequence: TGTGCCAGCAGCTTAATGCGAACTGGGGCCAACGTCCTGACTTTC. Using reference TRBV7-9 and TRBJ2-6 for the parts outside the CDR3, the full variable domain is DTGVSQNPRHKITKRGQNVTFRCDPISEHNRLYWYRQTLGQGPEFLTYFQNEAQLEKSRLLSDRFSAERPKGSFSTLEIQRTEQGDSAMYLCASSLMRTGANVLTFGAGSRLTVL.

The chain employs TRBV2 and TRBJ2-5; D remains unclear. This CDR3 has 12 residues. V was shortened by 8 bases and J by 1 base, with 8 bases between the two germline ends. The V gene's germline CDR1 is SNHLY and CDR2 FYNNEI. CDR3 DNA: TGTGCCAGCGTTATGTTCCAAGAGACCCAGTACTTC. Amino acid sequence: CASVMFQETQYF.

The count of this clone is one. The V call is TRBV6-6, the J call TRBJ2-7; 11 nucleotides line up with TRBD2. From germline, CDR1 is MNHNY and CDR2 SVGAGI (reference sequence). The CDR3 has 17 residues. V trimming: 5 bases; J trimming: 7 bases; junction bases outside the gene matches: 16. This chain's CDR3 is CASSPRGTSGPAGEQYF. CDR3 bases: TGTGCCAGCAGTCCACGAGGGACTAGCGGCCCCGCTGGAGAGCAGTACTTC.

In this sample, this clone turned up a few times. CDR3 DNA sequence: TGTGCCAGCAGCCATTTGGACAGCGATGGCTACACCTTC. It translates to CASSHLDSDGYTF. The chain links TRBV6-5 to TRBJ1-2; tentative D call: TRBD1 (6 bases). The CDR3 totals 13 residues. In germline, CDR1 is MNHEY, CDR2 SVGAGI. Trimming stripped 6 bases from V and 6 bases from J, with 14 bases between.

The V and J genes are TRBV11-2 and TRBJ2-1; tentative D call: TRBD1 (5 bases). V was trimmed by 3 bases and J by 8 bases, leaving 11 bases between them. CDR1 is SGHAT, CDR2 FQNNGV, per germline. The CDR3 covers 13 residues. As DNA, the CDR3 is TGTGCCAGCAGCTTCAGTTGGGGCGATGAGCAGTTCTTC. As protein: CASSFSWGDEQFF.

The gene calls are TRBV7-8 and TRBJ2-5; TRBD2 agrees at 11 bases. J gave up 1 base and V 1 base, and 2 bases lay outside the gene matches. This CDR3 has 16 residues. The germline V gene encodes CDR1 SGHVS and CDR2 FQNEAQ. This chain's CDR3 is CASSLVAGGFQETQYF. CDR3 DNA sequence: TGTGCCAGCAGCTTAGTAGCGGGGGGGTTCCAAGAGACCCAGTACTTC.

This chain joins TRBV9 and TRBJ2-2; TRBD2 is a possible D gene (6 bases). Germline CDR1 and CDR2: SGDLS and YYNGEE. The CDR3 has 14 residues. The V and J ends lost 4 bases and 1 base respectively, with 8 bases between them. The CDR3 DNA sequence: TGTGCCAGCAGCTTTAGCGGGAACACCGGGGAGCTGTTTTTT. Amino acid sequence: CASSFSGNTGELFF.

This chain uses TRBV19 with TRBJ2-7, with a weak D call TRBD1 (5 bases). CDR3 size: 13 residues. Germline CDR1 and CDR2: LNHDA and SQIVND (reference sequence). Trimming stripped 4 bases from V and 2 bases from J, with 9 bases between. CDR3 protein: CASSSDRAYEQYF. CDR3 nucleotides: TGTGCCAGTAGTAGCGACAGAGCCTACGAGCAGTACTTC.

The chain recombines TRBV27 with TRBJ2-1; 8 bases are a match to TRBD2. With 3 bases clipped from V and 2 bases from J, the junction kept 3 bases outside the gene matches. Per the germline V gene, CDR1 is MNHEY and CDR2 is SMNVEV (reference sequence). This CDR3 region has 15 residues. CDR3 residues: CASSFSGKAYNEQFF. Written as DNA, the CDR3 is TGTGCCAGCAGTTTTAGCGGGAAGGCCTACAATGAGCAGTTCTTC.

The V gene is TRBV14, the J gene TRBJ2-5; 9 nucleotides align to TRBD1. The CDR3 length is 15 residues. CDR1 and CDR2 (germline): SGHDN, FVKESK. The V gene end was trimmed by 1 base and the J gene end by 5 bases; junction bases not matched to a gene: 5. The CDR3 is CASSQVGTGSETQYF. CDR3 DNA: TGTGCCAGCAGCCAAGTTGGGACAGGGTCGGAGACCCAGTACTTC.

The chain recombines TRBV15 with TRBJ2-7, with TRBD1 matching 9 bases. The CDR3 has 15 residues. Germline lookup yields CDR1 LNHNV and CDR2 YYDKDF (reference sequence). The V gene end was trimmed by 5 bases and the J gene end by 5 bases; junction bases not matched to a gene: 10. CDR3 amino acids: CATSPGGTGSHEQYF. CDR3 DNA: TGTGCCACCAGCCCTGGGGGGACAGGGAGCCACGAGCAGTACTTC.

V is TRBV30 and J is TRBJ2-1; 7 positions match TRBD1. This CDR3 region has 13 residues. From germline, CDR1 is GTSNPN and CDR2 SVGIG (reference sequence). The V gene end was trimmed by 3 bases and the J gene end by 9 bases; junction bases not matched to a gene: 8. The DNA for the CDR3 is TGTGCCTGGAGCCGACAGGGTTGGAGTGAGCAGTTCTTC. It translates to CAWSRQGWSEQFF. The variable domain in full, completed from reference TRBV30 and TRBJ2-1, reads SQTIHQWPATLVQPVGSPLSLECTVEGTSNPNLYWYRQAAGRGLQLLFYSVGIGQISSEVPQNLSASRPQDRQFILSSKKLLLSDSGFYLCAWSRQGWSEQFFGPGTRLTVL.

The rearrangement links TRBV4-1 to TRBJ1-1; 7 nucleotides agree with TRBD1. From germline, CDR1 is MGHRA and CDR2 YSYEKL. The junction had 9 bases not matched to a gene; V was cut back by 1 base and J by 4 bases. The CDR3 extends over 16 amino acids. The DNA for the CDR3 is TGCGCCAGCAGCCAAGTCCCCCGCCGACAGGGCACTGAAGCTTTCTTT. This gives the protein CASSQVPRRQGTEAFF.

The rearrangement uses TRBV19 and TRBJ1-1; 8 nucleotides line up with TRBD1. The CDR3 loop spans 16 amino acids. Germline V gene data show CDR1 as LNHDA and CDR2 as SQIVND (reference sequence). The V segment lost 6 bases and the J segment 0 bases; nucleotides outside the gene matches: 9. The CDR3 DNA sequence: TGTGCCAGTAGAAAATGGGAGGACAGGGTGAACACTGAAGCTTTCTTT. Translated: CASRKWEDRVNTEAFF.